The rows below give T cell receptor beta chains drawn from one sample of a study of human T cells and chemical hapten exposure. TCRdb reprocessed the RACE reads with MiXCR, giving one entry per CDR3 protein. The sample has 150,000 to 200,000 distinct CDR3 sequences, around 30% seen once. The sample in question was whole blood, obtained in connection with sensitization to the hapten diphenylcyclopropenone (DPC). These receptors originate from a woman under 30 with alopecia areata. Some clones in this sample may be carry-over from other donors' samples. The CDR3 runs from the conserved cysteine through the conserved F or W. A D gene is named only where the DNA matches it firmly. Where a row states a size, it is once, few, many or the class of an expanded clone; other rows omit it.

clone_size: NA
j_call: TRBJ2-5
d_call: NA
v_call: TRBV29-1
cdr3_nt: TGCAGCGTGCATCGGGGGTTGGAGACCCAGTACTTC
cdr3_aa: CSVHRGLETQYF

clone_size: NA
j_call: TRBJ2-4
d_call: NA
v_call: TRBV7-2
cdr3_nt: TGTGCCAGCAGGAAACAGGGAGGAGTTGCCAAAAACATTCAGTACTTC
cdr3_aa: CASRKQGGVAKNIQYF

clone_size: NA
j_call: TRBJ1-3
d_call: NA
v_call: TRBV20-1
cdr3_nt: TGCAGTGCTAGAGTAGCAGGGACGTATGGAAACACCATATATTTT
cdr3_aa: CSARVAGTYGNTIYF

clone_size: NA
j_call: TRBJ1-1
d_call: TRBD1
v_call: TRBV25-1
cdr3_nt: TGTGTCAGCAGTAAGGGACAGTACACTGAAGCTTTCTTT
cdr3_aa: CVSSKGQYTEAFF

clone_size: NA
j_call: TRBJ2-1
d_call: NA
v_call: TRBV11-3
cdr3_nt: TGTGCCAGCAGCTTCGCAGCCTACAATGAGCAGTTCTTC
cdr3_aa: CASSFAAYNEQFF

clone_size: NA
j_call: TRBJ1-4
d_call: NA
v_call: TRBV5-1
cdr3_nt: TGCGCCAGCAGCCCGAGCTTGGGGCGCGTTGAAAAACTGTTTTTT
cdr3_aa: CASSPSLGRVEKLFF

clone_size: NA
j_call: TRBJ1-3
d_call: NA
v_call: TRBV9
cdr3_nt: TGTGCCAGCAGCACCAGCTCTGGAAACACCATATATTTT
cdr3_aa: CASSTSSGNTIYF

clone_size: NA
j_call: TRBJ2-7
d_call: TRBD1
v_call: TRBV2
cdr3_nt: TGTGCCAGTTCAGGAATCGGACAGGGGAACTCCCACGAGCAGTACTTC
cdr3_aa: CASSGIGQGNSHEQYF

clone_size: few
j_call: TRBJ2-1
d_call: TRBD2
v_call: TRBV24-1
cdr3_nt: TGTGCCACCAGGGGGTCCGGGACTAGCGGGGAGGGTCCCTACAATGAGCAGTTCTTC
cdr3_aa: CATRGSGTSGEGPYNEQFF

clone_size: NA
j_call: TRBJ1-2
d_call: TRBD1
v_call: TRBV7-2
cdr3_nt: TGTGCCAGCAGCCCCAGACAGGGACATGGCTACACCTTC
cdr3_aa: CASSPRQGHGYTF

clone_size: few
j_call: TRBJ2-5
d_call: NA
v_call: TRBV7-2
cdr3_nt: TGTGCCAGCAGCTTAAGGGGTAGCAGGGGAATGAAGACCCAGTACTTC
cdr3_aa: CASSLRGSRGMKTQYF

clone_size: few
j_call: TRBJ2-1
d_call: TRBD2
v_call: TRBV19
cdr3_nt: TGTGCCAGTAGCCCTTTAAGCGGGGGTGGGGGTGAGCAGTTCTTC
cdr3_aa: CASSPLSGGGGEQFF

clone_size: NA
j_call: TRBJ2-5
d_call: NA
v_call: TRBV6-1
cdr3_nt: TGTGCCAGCAGTCCCCGGACAGAGACCCAGTACTTC
cdr3_aa: CASSPRTETQYF

clone_size: few
j_call: TRBJ2-5
d_call: NA
v_call: TRBV20-1
cdr3_nt: TGCAGTGCTAGAGATAGCCTTCCAGAGACCCAGTACTTC
cdr3_aa: CSARDSLPETQYF

clone_size: few
j_call: TRBJ2-7
d_call: NA
v_call: TRBV5-1
cdr3_nt: TGCGCCAGCAGTCTAGCGACATCTTACTACGAGCAGTACTTC
cdr3_aa: CASSLATSYYEQYF

clone_size: NA
j_call: TRBJ2-7
d_call: NA
v_call: TRBV10-3
cdr3_nt: TGTGCCATCAGTGAGTCAGGCAAGGAGGATTACGAGCAGTACTTC
cdr3_aa: CAISESGKEDYEQYF

clone_size: few
j_call: TRBJ2-3
d_call: NA
v_call: TRBV4-3
cdr3_nt: TGCGCCAGCAGCCAAGATGGGCCAGCTAGCACAGATACGCAGTATTTT
cdr3_aa: CASSQDGPASTDTQYF

clone_size: NA
j_call: TRBJ2-3
d_call: NA
v_call: TRBV20-1
cdr3_nt: TGCAGTGCCCAACCCCCTAGGTGGGGGGGCACAGATACGCAGTATTTT
cdr3_aa: CSAQPPRWGGTDTQYF

clone_size: NA
j_call: TRBJ2-3
d_call: NA
v_call: TRBV29-1
cdr3_nt: TGCAGCGCAGTCGACGGGGACTTCACAGATACGCAGTATTTT
cdr3_aa: CSAVDGDFTDTQYF

clone_size: NA
j_call: TRBJ2-1
d_call: TRBD2
v_call: TRBV4-1
cdr3_nt: TGCGCCAGCAGCCAGGCAGCGGGAGGATCAACCTACAATGAGCAGTTCTTC
cdr3_aa: CASSQAAGGSTYNEQFF

clone_size: NA
j_call: TRBJ1-2
d_call: NA
v_call: TRBV4-2
cdr3_nt: TGTGCCAGCAGCCCCCAGGAGGCCCGGGGCTACACCTTC
cdr3_aa: CASSPQEARGYTF

clone_size: few
j_call: TRBJ2-2
d_call: NA
v_call: TRBV2
cdr3_nt: TGTGCCAGCACCCGTCCCGGGGAGCTGTTTTTT
cdr3_aa: CASTRPGELFF

clone_size: NA
j_call: TRBJ2-7
d_call: NA
v_call: TRBV27
cdr3_nt: TGTGCCAGCAGTCCTAGCCGCCGTACTGGACGTACGACCTACGAGCAGTACTTC
cdr3_aa: CASSPSRRTGRTTYEQYF

clone_size: few
j_call: TRBJ2-7
d_call: NA
v_call: TRBV6-2/TRBV6-3
cdr3_nt: TGTGCCAGCGGAAGGAGTTACGAGCAGTACTTC
cdr3_aa: CASGRSYEQYF

clone_size: NA
j_call: TRBJ1-5
d_call: NA
v_call: TRBV5-1
cdr3_nt: TGCGCCAGCAAAGAGGGGCCTCACAATCAGCCCCAGCATTTT
cdr3_aa: CASKEGPHNQPQHF

clone_size: NA
j_call: TRBJ2-1
d_call: TRBD2
v_call: TRBV7-2
cdr3_nt: TGTGCCAGCAGCTTAGTAGCGGGAGACTTCAATGAGCAGTTCTTC
cdr3_aa: CASSLVAGDFNEQFF

clone_size: few
j_call: TRBJ1-5
d_call: NA
v_call: TRBV28
cdr3_nt: TGTGCCAGCAGTTGGAATCAGCCCCAGCATTTT
cdr3_aa: CASSWNQPQHF

clone_size: few
j_call: TRBJ2-7
d_call: NA
v_call: TRBV20-1
cdr3_nt: TGCAGTGCTAGAGACCCTGGTGGGCAGTACTTC
cdr3_aa: CSARDPGGQYF

clone_size: NA
j_call: TRBJ2-1
d_call: TRBD2
v_call: TRBV29-1
cdr3_nt: TGCAGCGCACTAGACGGGAGGGATGAGGATGAGCAGTTCTTC
cdr3_aa: CSALDGRDEDEQFF

clone_size: NA
j_call: TRBJ2-3
d_call: TRBD1
v_call: TRBV20-1
cdr3_nt: TGCAGTGCTAGTCAGGGGGCGACAGATACGCAGTATTTT
cdr3_aa: CSASQGATDTQYF

clone_size: NA
j_call: TRBJ1-1
d_call: TRBD1
v_call: TRBV20-1
cdr3_nt: TGCAGTGCTAGAGATTCCCGACAGGGAAGTACTGAAGCTTTCTTT
cdr3_aa: CSARDSRQGSTEAFF

clone_size: few
j_call: TRBJ1-6
d_call: NA
v_call: TRBV10-3
cdr3_nt: TGTGCCATCAGTGAGGGACACCAGAATTCACCCCTCCACTTT
cdr3_aa: CAISEGHQNSPLHF

clone_size: once
j_call: TRBJ1-1
d_call: TRBD1
v_call: TRBV12-3/TRBV12-4
cdr3_nt: TGTGCCAGCAGTTTGACAGGGGGCTGGACTGAAGCTTTCTTT
cdr3_aa: CASSLTGGWTEAFF

clone_size: NA
j_call: TRBJ2-5
d_call: NA
v_call: TRBV4-1
cdr3_nt: TGCGCCAGCAGCCCCCCACGTGGCGGGGTCCAAGAGACCCAGTACTTC
cdr3_aa: CASSPPRGGVQETQYF

clone_size: NA
j_call: TRBJ2-2
d_call: NA
v_call: TRBV7-2
cdr3_nt: TGTGCCAGCAGCCCCCTTCTTGGACGAGGGGGCACCGGGGAGCTGTTTTTT
cdr3_aa: CASSPLLGRGGTGELFF

clone_size: NA
j_call: TRBJ2-3
d_call: NA
v_call: TRBV20-1
cdr3_nt: TGCAGTGCTCACGGGGGCCTCACAGATACGCAGTATTTT
cdr3_aa: CSAHGGLTDTQYF

clone_size: NA
j_call: TRBJ2-1
d_call: NA
v_call: TRBV6-2/TRBV6-3
cdr3_nt: TGTGCCAGCAGGGAATCCTCCTCCTACAATGAGCAGTTCTTC
cdr3_aa: CASRESSSYNEQFF

clone_size: few
j_call: TRBJ2-3
d_call: TRBD2
v_call: TRBV10-3
cdr3_nt: TGTGCCACCAGGACTAGCGGGGGGGCAGATACGCAGTATTTT
cdr3_aa: CATRTSGGADTQYF

clone_size: NA
j_call: TRBJ1-2
d_call: TRBD1
v_call: TRBV7-9
cdr3_nt: TGTGCCAGCAGCTTGGGGGGAACCGGGACAGGGCATGGCTACACCTTC
cdr3_aa: CASSLGGTGTGHGYTF

clone_size: NA
j_call: TRBJ2-7
d_call: NA
v_call: TRBV6-2/TRBV6-3
cdr3_nt: TGTGCCAGCCTCAACGTCTACGAGCAGTACTTC
cdr3_aa: CASLNVYEQYF

clone_size: few
j_call: TRBJ1-1
d_call: NA
v_call: TRBV2
cdr3_nt: TGTGCCAGCACCGGGGCCATTGAAGCTTTCTTT
cdr3_aa: CASTGAIEAFF